The clone carrying this TCR beta chain was recorded only once. This table comes from immunoSEQ multiplex PCR, and its TCRdb copy is limited to in-frame clones, with some not included. The sample comprises around 100,000 clones, 87% of which are singletons, and 5% to 6.5% rests with the top ten. The data were obtained in a study of blood T cell repertoires in COVID-19. CDR3 length: 13 amino acids. V was cut by 5 bases and J by 8 bases, with 12 bases left in between. The specimen was peripheral blood. The chain combines TRBV12-3 or TRBV12-4 with TRBJ1-4, with D uncertain. The source of this sequence is a woman aged 45-59 years with COVID-19, enrolled during active disease. The CDR3 protein is CASSRGREEKLFF. As DNA, the CDR3 is TGTGCCAGCAGTCGGGGAAGGGAGGAAAAACTGTTTTTT.